Included here is one T cell receptor (beta chain) sequence, with context. The source of the sample is a study of CD8 T cells in Susac syndrome. J was trimmed by 2 bases and V by 0 bases; bases with no gene match: 3. Germline CDR1 reads GTSNPN; CDR2 reads SVGIG (reference sequence). The CDR3 spans 17 residues. The authors reverse transcribed roughly 0.5 to 1 ug RNA with random hexamers. The authors amplified TCR beta CDR3 across 54 Vbeta and 13 Jbeta using immunoSEQ multiplex PCR. One entry per CDR3 protein results from TCRdb running MiXCR on the immunoSEQ multiplex PCR reads. The table shows some 120,000 distinct CDR3 sequences, with approximately 94% occurring only once. TCR beta from blood CD8+ and CD4+ T cells was sequenced.

The TCR sequence derives from a human donor with multiple sclerosis. J is TRBJ2-2 and V is TRBV30, with 13 nucleotides matching TRBD2. Sequencing used CD4+ T cells from PBMCs. In DNA form, the CDR3 reads TGTGCCTGGAGTGTACGGGGACTAGCGGGAAACACCGGGGAGCTGTTTTTT. Protein: CAWSVRGLAGNTGELFF. The full variable domain, rest sourced from reference TRBV30 and TRBJ2-2, is SQTIHQWPATLVQPVGSPLSLECTVEGTSNPNLYWYRQAAGRGLQLLFYSVGIGQISSEVPQNLSASRPQDRQFILSSKKLLLSDSGFYLCAWSVRGLAGNTGELFFGEGSRLTVL.